This TCR beta chain is from a study of cytomegalovirus exposure and HLA in healthy donors. Study findings and constraints: The study designated around 150 TCR beta chains cytomegalovirus-associated. Per a later analysis, 18,000 or so TCR beta sequences showed association with HLA alleles at 0.05 false discovery rate.

Germline V CDR1 and CDR2: LNHNV, YYDKDF (reference sequence). CDR3 length: 15 residues. V lost 1 base and J lost 1, with 9 bases in between. The PCR employed 60 Vbeta primers together with 13 Jbeta primers. Clones were read by immunoSEQ multiplex PCR, and TCRdb kept only the in-frame ones, dropping some. The sample yields around 160,000 clones, 65% to 70% seen once. About this clone itself: What it recognizes is unknown.

The sequence was obtained from a woman aged 18-29 years in good health and CMV-seropositive. The chain has TRBV15 and TRBJ2-3; the D gene is possibly TRBD2 (6 bases). The specimen sequenced was PBMCs. The CDR3, as DNA: TGTGCCACCAGCAGAGCGGCTAGCGGCACAGATACGCAGTATTTT. It encodes CATSRAASGTDTQYF.